The 32 T cell receptor beta chains given below trace back to one sample, sequenced in a study of tissue T cells after allogeneic stem cell transplantation. The sample's time point: mouse harvest day 14 after allogeneic transplant. The graft held 10^6 splenic CD5+ T cells and 10^7 T-cell-depleted bone marrow cells. Repertoires were generated with immunoSEQ multiplex PCR, while TCRdb's copy carries only in-frame clones and drops some. This sample carries roughly 2,700 clones, nearly 50% of them seen once, and the ten largest clones take about 36%. Sequenced input: gut tissue. These TCRs come from a female BALB/c mouse given C57BL/6 T cells with graft-versus-host disease after an allogeneic hematopoietic cell transplant.

On this clone itself: Gene names and germline refer to mouse. The CDR3 sequence: CASSKGHNSGNTLYF. Partial CDR3 DNA: TGTGCCAGCTCCAAGGGACATAATTCTGGAAATACGCTCTAT. The chain links TRBV12-1 to TRBJ1-3; D possibly corresponds to TRBD1 (6 bases). From the germline J gene comes the end of the CDR3, since the read stops 1 residue before it. V dropped 4 bases and J dropped 0 bases, with 12 bases sitting between them. Germline V gives CDR1 SGHSN, CDR2 HYEKVE. The CDR3 has 15 amino acids.

This clone has a single count. Each gene name is a mouse one. The read ends 1 residue before the CDR3 terminus; that terminus is restored from the germline J gene. The chain links TRBV3 to TRBJ2-1, with 7 bases that match TRBD2. The ends lost 3 bases at V and 1 base at J; junction bases unmatched: 3. The V gene's germline CDR1 is SNHLY and CDR2 FYNGKV (reference sequence). CDR3 length equals 15 residues. Incomplete CDR3 DNA: TGTGCCAGCAGCTTCGGCTGGGGGAACTATGCTGAGCAGTTC. It encodes CASSFGWGNYAEQF. In full, the CDR3 is CASSFGWGNYAEQFF.

A remark on this clone: The listed genes are named as in mouse. The sequence runs out 1 residue before the end of the CDR3; the remainder is reconstructed from the germline J gene. The J gene is TRBJ1-1, the V gene TRBV2; no definite D call. Germline-derived CDR1 and CDR2 are LGHNA and YSYQKL. V lost 0 bases and J 3 bases, leaving 5 bases between the germline ends. The CDR3 covers 13 residues. CDR3 DNA (partial): TGTGCCAGCAGCCAAGATAGGGACACAGAAGTCTTC. Translation gives CASSQDRDTEVF. The entire CDR3 protein is CASSQDRDTEVFF.

To note about this clone: The gene names given are mouse names. The observed sequence ends 1 residue before the CDR3 terminus, with the missing tail filled in from the germline J gene. The chain uses TRBV19 and TRBJ2-5; D call uncertain. CDR3 size: 12 residues. Per germline, CDR1 FNHDT and CDR2 SITEND (reference sequence). The V and J ends lost 4 bases and 11 bases respectively, with 14 bases between them. CDR3: CASSSPQEHQYF. The sequenced part of the CDR3 DNA is TGTGCCAGCAGTTCCCCTCAGGAACACCAGTAC. The full variable domain, completed using reference TRBV19 and TRBJ2-5, is GGIITQTPKFLIGQEGQKLTLKCQQNFNHDTMYWYRQDSGKGLRLIYYSITENDLQKGDLSEGYDASREKKSSFSLTVTSAQKNEMAVFLCASSSPQEHQYFGPGTRLLVL.

A remark on this clone: Gene and germline names: mouse. The read ends 1 residue early relative to the CDR3; the germline J gene fills the gap. The chain combines TRBV26 with TRBJ1-1; TRBD1 aligns across 7 bases. Germline V gives CDR1 KGHPV, CDR2 FQNQEV (reference sequence). The trim removed 2 bases at V and 1 base at J, leaving 1 base unmatched. CDR3 length: 14 residues. CDR3 bases read: TGTGCCAGCAGTCTGCGACAGGGGAACACAGAAGTCTTC. Translated: CASSLRQGNTEVF. The entire CDR3 reads CASSLRQGNTEVFF.

In regard to this clone: Any gene name here is a mouse gene name. Sequencing ends 1 residue short of the CDR3 end; the germline J gene provides the rest. This sequence joins TRBV16 and TRBJ2-4; D tentatively reads TRBD1 or TRBD2 (5 bases each). The CDR3 length is 13 residues. Trimming cost V 4 bases and J 5 bases, with 10 bases left between them. Germline loops: CDR1 SGHSA, CDR2 FRNQAP. The sequenced CDR3 bases are TGTGCAAGCAGCTCGTCGGGGGTAAACACCTTGTAC. Protein: CASSSSGVNTLY. The entire CDR3 sequence reads CASSSSGVNTLYF.

Points on this clone: Genes here carry mouse names. The missing CDR3 end, 1 residue past where the read stops, is filled in from the germline J gene. This chain links TRBV26 with TRBJ1-3; 7 bases agree with TRBD1. CDR3 length: 13 amino acids. Per the germline V gene, CDR1 is KGHPV and CDR2 is FQNQEV (reference sequence). V dropped 6 bases and J dropped 2; count of bases not matched to a gene: 1. The part of the CDR3 DNA that was read is TGTGCCAGCAGAAGGGGGCCTGGAAATACGCTCTAT. It yields the protein CASRRGPGNTLY. The full CDR3 is CASRRGPGNTLYF.

Comments on this clone: Gene names denote mouse genes. The sequence runs out 1 residue before the end of the CDR3; the remainder is reconstructed from the germline J gene. V and J are TRBV13-1 and TRBJ1-6; D is uncertain. TRBJ1-6 is labeled an ORF, and its function is uncertain. The CDR3 loop spans 15 amino acids. V was pared by 0 bases and J by 4 bases, with 8 bases between. Germline CDR1 reads NSHNY; CDR2 reads SYGAGN. CDR3 DNA, as far as it was read: TGTGCCAGCAGTGATGCCGGCAAATATAATTCGCCCCTCTAC. It specifies CASSDAGKYNSPLY. The full-length CDR3 reads as CASSDAGKYNSPLYF.

About this clone: The gene names here belong to mouse. The read stops 1 residue short of the end of the CDR3; the missing end is completed from the germline J gene. The rearrangement uses TRBV13-2 and TRBJ2-4; unclear D gene. V lost 3 bases, J lost 5 bases, and 1 base lay in between. The CDR3 has 10 amino acids. Germline V lookup: CDR1 NNHNN, CDR2 SYGAGS (reference sequence). The DNA read from the CDR3 is TGTGCCAGCGGTGGAAACACCTTGTAC. This translates into CASGGNTLY. The CDR3 reads in full as CASGGNTLYF.

With respect to this clone: The gene names given are mouse names. The read terminates 1 residue before the CDR3 end, so the remaining end is supplied by the germline J gene. The chain is built from TRBV19 and TRBJ2-3; weak D call: TRBD2 (6 bases). The germline V and J ends were trimmed by 7 bases and 3 bases, with 9 bases remaining between them. Looked up from germline, CDR1 is FNHDT and CDR2 is SITEND (reference sequence). This CDR3 comprises 12 residues. The sequenced part of the CDR3 DNA is TGTGCCAGCCCCACTGGGGCAGAAACGCTGTAT. It is translated as CASPTGAETLY. The whole CDR3 reads CASPTGAETLYF.

This clone was counted a few times. Genes and germline are mouse. CDR3 DNA, as far as it was read: TGTGCCAGCAGCTTATTGGCTGGGTATGAACAGTAC. Its translation is CASSLLAGYEQY. The CDR3 as a whole reads CASSLLAGYEQYF. The genes are TRBV3 and TRBJ2-7; a weak D match, TRBD2 (5 bases). Read coverage stops 1 residue before the CDR3 terminus; the germline J gene supplies the remainder. Trimming cost V 2 bases and J 4 bases, with 9 bases left between them. From germline, CDR1 is SNHLY and CDR2 FYNGKV (reference sequence). This CDR3 contains 13 residues.

Concerning this clone itself: The gene names given are mouse names. CDR3 bases read: TGTGCCAGCAGTTCCGGGACTGGGGGTAGTCAAAACACCTTGTAC. This gives the protein CASSSGTGGSQNTLY. The whole CDR3 protein reads CASSSGTGGSQNTLYF. This chain connects TRBV13-3 to TRBJ2-4, with 11 bases matching TRBD2. The read finishes 1 residue shy of the CDR3 end, and the germline J gene is used to complete it. With 4 bases clipped from V and 0 bases from J, the junction kept 4 bases outside the gene matches. The V gene's germline CDR1 is NNHDY and CDR2 SYVADS. This CDR3 comprises 16 residues.

On this clone: The gene names here belong to mouse. The DNA ends 1 residue before the CDR3 does, and the rest of the CDR3 is filled in from the germline J gene. The chain links TRBV13-1 to TRBJ2-5; 14 nucleotides agree with TRBD2. This CDR3 is built from 14 residues. Germline CDR1 and CDR2: NSHNY and SYGAGN. The V segment lost 7 bases and the J segment 6 bases; nucleotides outside the gene matches: 4. The covered CDR3 bases are TGTGCCAGCGGGGACTGGGGGGGCGATGACACCCAGTAC. Protein: CASGDWGGDDTQY. The whole CDR3 sequence reads CASGDWGGDDTQYF.

Worth noting for this clone: These gene names are mouse names. The read finishes 1 residue shy of the CDR3 end, and the germline J gene is used to complete it. The chain employs TRBV2 and TRBJ2-1; no clear D gene. V was shortened by 0 bases and J by 1 base, with 4 bases between the two germline ends. This CDR3 comprises 14 residues. Germline CDR1 LGHNA, CDR2 YSYQKL. The covered CDR3 bases are TGTGCCAGCAGCCAAGAGGGGAACTATGCTGAGCAGTTC. This gives the protein CASSQEGNYAEQF. The whole CDR3 protein is CASSQEGNYAEQFF.

As regards this clone: The gene symbols are mouse symbols. The CDR3 extends 1 residue past the end of the read, so its final part is completed from the germline J gene. The chain uses TRBV23 and TRBJ1-1; TRBD1 is the table's D call and was not checked against the DNA. The germline V gene has CDR1 KGHTA and CDR2 FQNQQP. The CDR3 spans 14 residues. CDR3 DNA, as far as it was read: TGCTCCAGCAGTCAATCGAACAGCAACACAGAAGTCTTC. Translated: CSSSQSNSNTEVF. The CDR3, in full, reads CSSSQSNSNTEVFF. The variable domain in full, completed from reference TRBV23 and TRBJ1-1, reads DAAVTQKPRYLIKMKGQEAEMKCIPEKGHTAVFWYQQKQSKELKFLIYFQNQQPLDQIDMVKERFSAVCPSSSLCSLGIRTCEAEDSALYLCSSSQSNSNTEVFFGKGTRLTVV.

Comments on this clone: Mouse names are used for the genes. Read sequence stops 1 residue before the CDR3 end, and the germline J gene provides the missing end. The chain combines TRBV12-1 with TRBJ1-1; a possible D gene is TRBD1 (5 bases). Trimming took off 4 bases at V and 4 bases at J, with 9 bases between the two ends. In germline, CDR1 is SGHSN, CDR2 HYEKVE. The CDR3 is 12 residues long. CDR3 loop: CASSQGGTEVFF. The sequenced part of the CDR3 DNA is TGTGCCAGCTCGCAGGGAGGCACAGAAGTCTTC.

On this clone itself: Here the gene names and germline are mouse. The sequenced fragment ends 1 residue before the CDR3 boundary, so the rest is inferred from the germline J gene. The chain has TRBV16 and TRBJ2-4, with TRBD2 matching over 8 bases. CDR3 length equals 13 residues. J was trimmed by 4 bases and V by 6 bases; bases with no gene match: 3. Germline CDR1 is SGHSA and CDR2 is FRNQAP. CDR3 sequence reads: CASSLGGENTLYF. Incomplete CDR3 DNA: TGTGCAAGCAGTTTGGGGGGGGAAAACACCTTGTAC. The variable domain in full, completed from reference TRBV16 and TRBJ2-4, reads NAGVIQTPRHKVTGKGQEATLWCEPISGHSAVFWYRQTIVQGLEFLTYFRNQAPIDDSGMPKERFSAQMPNQSHSTLKIQSTQPQDSAVYLCASSLGGENTLYFGAGTRLSVL.

On this clone: Gene names and germline refer to mouse. The read stops 1 residue short of the end of the CDR3; the missing end is completed from the germline J gene. The chain couples TRBV16 to TRBJ2-7; 11 bases agree with TRBD2. Germline loops: CDR1 SGHSA, CDR2 FRNQAP. This CDR3 has 14 residues. V was pared by 5 bases and J by 7 bases, with 7 bases of the junction left unmatched. Incomplete CDR3 DNA: TGTGCAAGCAGCCCCCGGGACTGGGGGCCGGAACAGTAC. Its protein product is CASSPRDWGPEQY. The whole CDR3 protein reads CASSPRDWGPEQYF.

This clone was observed a handful of times. The genes and germline here are from mouse. With the read ending 1 residue before the CDR3 end, the germline J gene is used to fill in that end. This chain connects TRBV3 to TRBJ2-7; TRBD1 aligns across 11 bases. In germline, CDR1 is SNHLY, CDR2 FYNGKV (reference sequence). The CDR3 has 14 amino acids. V gave up 3 bases and J gave up 7 bases; unmatched junction bases: 5. CDR3 DNA, as far as it was read: TGTGCCAGCAGCTTCCGGGACAGGGGGAGAGAACAGTAC. Translating gives CASSFRDRGREQY. The whole CDR3 is CASSFRDRGREQYF.

With respect to this clone: The gene names given are mouse names. The read ends 1 residue shy of where the CDR3 ends; the end is completed using the germline J gene. The V and J genes are TRBV13-2 and TRBJ1-1; D perhaps matches TRBD1 (5 bases). CDR3 length: 14 amino acids. Germline CDR1 NNHNN, CDR2 SYGAGS (reference sequence). Trimming left V 1 base short and J 0 bases short, with 7 bases between. CDR3 bases read: TGTGCCAGCGGTGATCCGGGACAGAACACAGAAGTCTTC. Protein product: CASGDPGQNTEVF. The full CDR3 reads CASGDPGQNTEVFF.

A remark on this clone: The listed genes are named as in mouse. The sequence runs out 1 residue before the end of the CDR3; the remainder is reconstructed from the germline J gene. The gene calls are TRBV4 and TRBJ2-4; TRBD1 matches 12 bases. The CDR3 sequence is 16 residues long. From germline, CDR1 is LGHDT and CDR2 YNNKQL (reference sequence). The J segment lost 1 base and the V segment lost 4 bases, leaving 3 bases of the junction unmatched. Incomplete CDR3 DNA: TGTGCCAGCAGCTCCCGGGACAGGGGGCGTCAAAACACCTTGTAC. Amino acid sequence: CASSSRDRGRQNTLY. The full CDR3 protein is CASSSRDRGRQNTLYF. Looking up the rest from reference TRBV4 and TRBJ2-4 gives the full variable domain: ETAVFQTPNYHVTQVGNEVSFNCKQTLGHDTMYWYKQDSKKLLKIMFSYNNKQLIVNETVPRRFSPQSSDKAHLNLRIKSVEPEDSAVYLCASSSRDRGRQNTLYFGAGTRLSVL.

A note on this clone: Genes and germline are mouse. The DNA ends 1 residue before the CDR3 does, and the rest of the CDR3 is filled in from the germline J gene. The chain is built from TRBV12-1 and TRBJ1-1; tentatively, D is TRBD1 (5 bases). This CDR3 comprises 13 residues. Germline CDR1 SGHSN, CDR2 HYEKVE. The V gene lost 2 bases and the J gene lost 0 bases, with 6 bases spanning the gap. CDR3 sequence: CASSQTANTEVFF. Partial CDR3 DNA: TGTGCCAGCTCTCAGACAGCAAACACAGAAGTCTTC.

In regard to this clone: Any gene name here is a mouse gene name. CDR3 DNA, as far as it was read: TGTGCCAGCAGTCGGACAGGCCAAGACACCCAGTAC. Translated, it gives CASSRTGQDTQY. The full CDR3 protein reads CASSRTGQDTQYF. The V call is TRBV26, the J call TRBJ2-5; TRBD1 agrees at 7 bases. The CDR3 goes on 1 residue after the read ends, and that part is filled in from the germline J gene. Germline trimming cut 4 bases from V and 2 bases from J; bases unmatched to any gene: 0. Germline values: CDR1 KGHPV, CDR2 FQNQEV (reference sequence). CDR3 length equals 13 residues.

In its sample, this clone was seen once. Gene names refer to mouse genes. Read data end 1 residue before the CDR3 end; the end is taken from the germline J gene. The chain recombines TRBV2 with TRBJ2-4; 8 nucleotides align to TRBD1. Germline CDR1 is LGHNA and CDR2 is YSYQKL. V lost 5 bases and J lost 5; bases outside the gene matches: 0. The CDR3 has 12 amino acids. The CDR3 DNA, read in part, is TGTGCCAGCAGCGACAGGGGAAACACCTTGTAC. Translating it yields CASSDRGNTLY. The CDR3 reads in full as CASSDRGNTLYF.

As concerns this clone: Genes here carry mouse names. The CDR3 goes on 1 residue after the read ends, and that part is filled in from the germline J gene. The V call is TRBV5, the J call TRBJ1-6; D is unclear. TRBJ1-6 is treated as an ORF (open reading frame) with a function not yet certain. Trimming took 3 bases from V and 1 from J, leaving 4 bases between them. The germline gives CDR1 LGHNA, CDR2 YNLKQL (reference sequence). There are 14 residues in the CDR3. The covered CDR3 bases are TGTGCCAGCAGCCAGGGGTCCTATAATTCGCCCCTCTAC. It codes for CASSQGSYNSPLY. In full, the CDR3 is CASSQGSYNSPLYF.

About this clone: Gene names refer to mouse genes. The read gets to within 1 residue of the CDR3 end, and the germline J gene fills in the rest. J is TRBJ1-1 and V is TRBV2, with TRBD1 as a possible D gene (6 bases). Trimming cost V 6 bases and J 6 bases, with 8 bases left between them. Germline CDR1 is LGHNA and CDR2 is YSYQKL. The CDR3 has 11 residues. Incomplete CDR3 DNA: TGTGCCAGCAGTACAGGGCCAGAAGTCTTC. Translation gives CASSTGPEVF. The full CDR3 protein reads CASSTGPEVFF.

As for this clone: Gene names denote mouse genes. Partial CDR3 DNA: TGTGCCAGCGGGGGACTGGGGGGGGACCAAGACACCCAGTAC. Translated, it gives CASGGLGGDQDTQY. The CDR3 reads in full as CASGGLGGDQDTQYF. The chain links TRBV13-2 to TRBJ2-5, with 13 bases matching TRBD2. The read ends 1 residue early relative to the CDR3; the germline J gene fills the gap. Germline CDR1 NNHNN, CDR2 SYGAGS (reference sequence). This CDR3 is built from 15 residues. The trim removed 5 bases at V and 1 base at J, leaving 1 base unmatched.

About this clone: All gene names here are mouse names. This CDR3 is also generated by other DNA sequences in the sample. CDR3 region: CASSLENNQAPLF. The CDR3 bases that were read are TGTGCCAGCAGTCTGGAGAACAACCAGGCTCCGCTT. V is TRBV26 and J is TRBJ1-5; D uncertain. Read coverage stops 1 residue before the CDR3 terminus; the germline J gene supplies the remainder. CDR3 length equals 13 residues. In germline, CDR1 is KGHPV, CDR2 FQNQEV (reference sequence). V lost 2 bases and J 1 base, leaving 3 bases between the germline ends.

This clone was observed a few times. Germline and genes: mouse. The read ends 1 residue shy of where the CDR3 ends; the end is completed using the germline J gene. The genes are TRBV13-3 and TRBJ2-5; 11 nucleotides agree with TRBD2. The germline V gene has CDR1 NNHDY and CDR2 SYVADS. Trimming took 2 bases from V and 3 from J; bases not matched to a gene: 2. This CDR3 is 15 amino acids long. The CDR3 protein is CASSDDWGGQDTQYF. The sequenced CDR3 bases are TGTGCCAGCAGTGACGACTGGGGGGGGCAAGACACCCAGTAC. Together with reference TRBV13-3 and TRBJ2-5, the CDR3 gives the full variable domain: EAAVTQSPRSKVAVTGGKVTLSCHQTNNHDYMYWYRQDTGHGLRLIHYSYVADSTEKGDIPDGYKASRPSQENFSLILELASLSQTAVYFCASSDDWGGQDTQYFGPGTRLLVL.

This clone was seen just once. Germline and genes: mouse. From the germline J gene comes the end of the CDR3, since the read stops 1 residue before it. The chain couples TRBV16 to TRBJ2-4; 8 nucleotides line up with TRBD2. Losses at the gene ends were 1 base for V and 1 base for J; bases not matched to a gene: 1. The length of the CDR3 is 15 residues. Germline CDR1 is SGHSA and CDR2 is FRNQAP. The DNA read from the CDR3 is TGTGCAAGCAGCTTAGTGGGGGGGGGTCAAAACACCTTGTAC. Its translation is CASSLVGGGQNTLY. The whole CDR3 region reads CASSLVGGGQNTLYF.

A word on this clone: Genes and germline are mouse. The read finishes 1 residue shy of the CDR3 end, and the germline J gene is used to complete it. The chain joins TRBV12-1 to TRBJ1-4; perhaps TRBD1 as D (6 bases). Trimming pared 0 bases from V and 5 bases from J, leaving 12 bases between. The CDR3 sequence is 15 residues long. Germline values: CDR1 SGHSN, CDR2 HYEKVE. The covered CDR3 bases are TGTGCCAGCTCTCTCACGGAACAGGGAAACGAAAGATTATTT. Translating gives CASSLTEQGNERLF. The CDR3 in full is CASSLTEQGNERLFF.

On this clone: Genes and germline are mouse. The read halts 1 residue ahead of the CDR3 end, with the missing end drawn from the germline J gene. The chain is built from TRBV19 and TRBJ2-3; TRBD1 matches 9 bases. Trimming took 2 bases from V and 4 from J; bases not matched to a gene: 5. The germline gives CDR1 FNHDT, CDR2 SITEND (reference sequence). The CDR3 length is 15 residues. The CDR3 DNA, read in part, is TGTGCCAGCAGTATCTGGACAGGGGCTTCAGAAACGCTGTAT. It specifies CASSIWTGASETLY. The whole CDR3 region reads CASSIWTGASETLYF.